The 29 T cell receptor beta chains listed next were all sequenced from one sample in a study of blood T cell repertoires in COVID-19. Libraries were prepared by immunoSEQ multiplex PCR; TCRdb keeps only in-frame clonotypes and omits some of them. In the table there are more than 200,000 clones, approximately 90% of which are singletons. Sequencing was carried out using PBMCs or T cells enriched from blood (not recorded which). All receptors come from a woman in her twenties or thirties who had recovered from COVID-19.

V usage is TRBV28 and J usage is TRBJ2-1; 9 positions agree with TRBD2. The CDR3 covers 16 residues. In germline, CDR1 is MDHEN, CDR2 SYDVKM. With 4 bases clipped from V and 6 bases from J, the junction kept 10 bases outside the gene matches. In DNA form, the CDR3 reads TGTGCCAGCAGTTCAACCGGGACTAGCAACCGCAATGAGCAGTTCTTC. Protein sequence: CASSSTGTSNRNEQFF.

The chain combines TRBV19 with TRBJ1-5, with 8 bases matching TRBD1. Germline-derived CDR1 and CDR2 are LNHDA and SQIVND (reference sequence). V gave up 5 bases and J gave up 7 bases; unmatched junction bases: 7. The CDR3 contains 14 residues. CDR3 bases: TGTGCCAGTAGTGCCCGACAGGGGCAGCAGCCCCAGCATTTT. This translates into CASSARQGQQPQHF. The entire variable domain, with the rest obtained from reference TRBV19 and TRBJ1-5, is as follows: DGGITQSPKYLFRKEGQNVTLSCEQNLNHDAMYWYRQDPGQGLRLIYYSQIVNDFQKGDIAEGYSVSREKKESFPLTVTSAQKNPTAFYLCASSARQGQQPQHFGDGTRLSIL.

The rearrangement links TRBV10-3 to TRBJ2-1; 7 bases agree with TRBD2. The CDR3 loop spans 15 amino acids. J lost 5 bases, V lost 8 bases, and 12 bases had no gene match. The germline V gene has CDR1 ENHRY and CDR2 SYGVKD. DNA for the CDR3: TGTGCCATCGGAAAAGTGGAGGGGAGGGACAATGAGCAGTTCTTC. This codes for CAIGKVEGRDNEQFF.

The chain employs TRBV5-4 and TRBJ1-2, with a possible D match to TRBD1 (6 bases). Trimming took 6 bases from V and 1 from J, leaving 13 bases between them. The CDR3 has 14 amino acids. The germline V gene encodes CDR1 SGHNT and CDR2 YYREEE (reference sequence). CDR3 residues: CASNSRGFNYGYTF. The CDR3 nucleotides are TGTGCCAGCAACTCGAGGGGGTTTAACTATGGCTACACCTTC.

The chain has TRBV18 and TRBJ1-3; 7 positions match TRBD1. Germline V lookup: CDR1 KGHSH, CDR2 LQKENI. The CDR3 consists of 16 residues. J was trimmed by 1 base and V by 3 bases; bases with no gene match: 6. The DNA for the CDR3 is TGTGCCAGCTCACCTCGGGACAGCTTATCTGGAAACACCATATATTTT. It specifies CASSPRDSLSGNTIYF. The entire variable domain, with the rest obtained from reference TRBV18 and TRBJ1-3, is as follows: NAGVMQNPRHLVRRRGQEARLRCSPMKGHSHVYWYRQLPEEGLKFMVYLQKENIIDESGMPKERFSAEFPKEGPSILRIQQVVRGDSAAYFCASSPRDSLSGNTIYFGEGSWLTVV.

V is TRBV6-6 and J is TRBJ2-5, with TRBD1 matching over 7 bases. The CDR3 contains 14 residues. V dropped 4 bases and J dropped 5; count of bases not matched to a gene: 7. CDR1 and CDR2 (germline): MNHNY, SVGAGI (reference sequence). The DNA for the CDR3 is TGTGCCAGCAGTTCTCACAGGGGCGGGGAGACCCAGTACTTC. It translates to CASSSHRGGETQYF.

The CDR3 loop is CASSLPMVGGTEAFF. The CDR3 DNA reads TGTGCCAGCAGCTTACCCATGGTGGGGGGCACTGAAGCTTTCTTT. The chain is built from TRBV7-2 and TRBJ1-1; D is perhaps TRBD1 (5 bases). CDR1 is SGHTA and CDR2 is FQGNSA in the germline V gene. V was cut by 2 bases and J by 4 bases, with 14 bases left in between. The CDR3 covers 15 residues.

This clone was counted a single time. The V gene is TRBV7-2, the J gene TRBJ2-1; 9 bases are shared with TRBD1. This CDR3 has 16 residues. CDR1 is SGHTA, CDR2 FQGNSA, per germline. V was pared by 5 bases and J by 3 bases, with 8 bases of the junction left unmatched. The CDR3 bases are TGTGCCAGCAGCGCGATGCCGGGACAGGGCTACAATGAGCAGTTCTTC. Protein: CASSAMPGQGYNEQFF.

This clone turned up a few times. This chain joins TRBV7-9 and TRBJ1-6; D not certain. Trimming pared 1 base from V and 7 bases from J, leaving 8 bases between. Looked up from germline, CDR1 is SEHNR and CDR2 is FQNEAQ (reference sequence). The CDR3 totals 14 residues. The chain's CDR3 is CASSLGGLNSPLHF. The CDR3 DNA sequence: TGTGCCAGCAGCTTAGGAGGCTTGAATTCACCCCTCCACTTT.

This rearrangement joins TRBV6-6 to TRBJ1-1; TRBD1 might be the D (5 bases). Germline-derived CDR1 and CDR2 are MNHNY and SVGAGI (reference sequence). This CDR3 contains 13 residues. V gave up 3 bases and J gave up 9 bases, with 14 bases separating them. In DNA, the CDR3 is TGTGCCAGCAGTTATGAGGGGCGGGGGAAAGCTTTCTTT. Translating gives CASSYEGRGKAFF.

This chain uses TRBV11-2 with TRBJ1-6; D possibly corresponds to TRBD1 (6 bases). Trimming removed 5 bases from V and 7 bases from J, with 12 bases in between. Germline V gives CDR1 SGHAT, CDR2 FQNNGV. This CDR3 has 14 amino acids. The DNA of the CDR3 is TGTGCCAGCAGCAGCAGGGGCGGGAATTCACCCCTCCACTTT. Amino acids: CASSSRGGNSPLHF.

The rearrangement links TRBV28 to TRBJ1-5; 8 nucleotides align to TRBD1. The CDR3 is 16 amino acids. Germline CDR1 MDHEN, CDR2 SYDVKM. V was clipped by 6 bases and J by 3 bases; unmatched bases: 10. The CDR3 DNA is TGTGCCAGCAGCCGAACAGGGGGGGCCTTCAATCAGCCCCAGCATTTT. It translates to CASSRTGGAFNQPQHF. The variable domain in full, with the rest retrieved from reference TRBV28 and TRBJ1-5, is DVKVTQSSRYLVKRTGEKVFLECVQDMDHENMFWYRQDPGLGLRLIYFSYDVKMKEKGDIPEGYSVSREKKERFSLILESASTNQTSMYLCASSRTGGAFNQPQHFGDGTRLSIL.

The chain is built from TRBV18 and TRBJ1-2; 8 nucleotides match TRBD1. V gave up 3 bases and J gave up 8 bases; unmatched junction bases: 11. This CDR3 spans 15 amino acids. The germline gives CDR1 KGHSH, CDR2 LQKENI. CDR3 coding DNA: TGTGCCAGCTCACCTCCGTCGACAGGGGAGACGGGCTACACCTTC. It yields the protein CASSPPSTGETGYTF.

The CDR3 bases are TGTGCCAGTAGCGGGGCGGGACCTTACAATGAGCAGTTCTTC. It specifies CASSGAGPYNEQFF. This rearrangement joins TRBV7-6 to TRBJ2-1; 8 positions agree with TRBD2. The CDR3 has 14 residues. Looked up from germline, CDR1 is SGHVS and CDR2 is FNYEAQ. V shed 9 bases, J shed 4 bases, and the junction held 8 bases outside the gene matches.

This rearrangement joins TRBV18 to TRBJ2-3, with TRBD1 matching over 8 bases. This CDR3 has 16 amino acids. J gave up 6 bases and V 5 bases, and 13 bases lay outside the gene matches. Germline V lookup: CDR1 KGHSH, CDR2 LQKENI. The CDR3 loop reads CASSSQSGQGGDTQYF. The CDR3 DNA follows: TGTGCCAGCTCATCCCAATCCGGACAGGGTGGCGATACGCAGTATTTT.

This chain links TRBV30 with TRBJ1-1, with TRBD1 identical over 8 bases. The CDR3 extends over 16 amino acids. V shed 4 bases, J shed 5 bases, and the junction held 15 bases outside the gene matches. Germline CDR1 GTSNPN, CDR2 SVGIG (reference sequence). CDR3 nucleotides: TGTGCCTGGAACCCCCGGCAGGGGGCGGCTGGAACTGAAGCTTTCTTT. The encoded protein is CAWNPRQGAAGTEAFF.

The genes are TRBV12-3 or TRBV12-4 and TRBJ1-1; D remains ambiguous. This CDR3 has 13 amino acids. V was trimmed by 5 bases and J by 5 bases, leaving 12 bases between them. For the CDR3, the DNA is TGTGCCAGCAGTCTGGGAGATGGGACTGAAGCTTTCTTT. Encoded protein: CASSLGDGTEAFF.

V is TRBV6-5 and J is TRBJ2-1; the D is unclear. The length of the CDR3 is 13 residues. V lost 2 bases to trimming and J lost 7 bases, with 9 bases between them. CDR1 and CDR2 (germline): MNHEY, SVGAGI. This chain's CDR3 is CASSYDEANEQFF. CDR3 in DNA: TGTGCCAGCAGTTACGACGAGGCAAATGAGCAGTTCTTC.

The V and J genes are TRBV24-1 and TRBJ1-2; D uncertain. From germline, CDR1 is KGHDR and CDR2 SFDVKD. This CDR3 contains 11 residues. V was cut by 2 bases and J by 6 bases, with 3 bases left in between. Here the CDR3 reads CATSDSDGYTF. DNA of the CDR3: TGTGCCACCAGTGATTCGGATGGCTACACCTTC.

To note about this clone: The junction shows a germline mismatch at one end, possibly a read error. This specimen includes other DNA sequences encoding the same CDR3. This chain joins TRBV5-1 and TRBJ2-1, with TRBD2 as a possible D gene (6 bases). Germline V gives CDR1 SGHRS, CDR2 YFSETQ. The CDR3 is 13 residues long. The CDR3 region has the DNA TGCGCCAGCAGTTTGGACTATAACAATGAGCAGTTCTTC. It translates to CASSLDYNNEQFF.

The chain joins TRBV7-8 to TRBJ2-7; 8 bases are shared with TRBD1. The CDR3 totals 15 residues. Trimming cost V 1 base and J 2 bases; bases outside gene matches: 4. The germline CDR1 and CDR2 sequences are SGHVS and FQNEAQ. This CDR3 reads CASSLVGQETYEQYF. Written as DNA, the CDR3 is TGTGCCAGCAGCTTAGTGGGACAGGAAACCTACGAGCAGTACTTC.

This sequence joins TRBV7-9 and TRBJ2-2; a possible D gene is TRBD1 (5 bases). The length of the CDR3 is 14 residues. Between the trimmed V and J ends, which lost 4 bases and 1 base, there was a span of 7 bases. In germline, CDR1 is SEHNR, CDR2 FQNEAQ (reference sequence). CDR3 sequence: CASSSQGNTGELFF. In DNA form, the CDR3 reads TGTGCCAGCAGCTCGCAGGGGAACACCGGGGAGCTGTTTTTT.

This chain joins TRBV28 and TRBJ1-6; D ambiguous. With 7 bases removed from V and 5 bases from J, the gap between germline ends came to 12 bases. This CDR3 has 14 residues. Germline CDR1 reads MDHEN; CDR2 reads SYDVKM. CDR3 nucleotides: TGTGCCAGCACTCGGAGGCCGAATAATTCACCCCTCCACTTT. This encodes CASTRRPNNSPLHF. The full variable domain, its missing parts supplied by reference TRBV28 and TRBJ1-6, is DVKVTQSSRYLVKRTGEKVFLECVQDMDHENMFWYRQDPGLGLRLIYFSYDVKMKEKGDIPEGYSVSREKKERFSLILESASTNQTSMYLCASTRRPNNSPLHFGNGTRLTVT.

The chain carries TRBV5-1 and TRBJ1-5; D ambiguous. Trimming removed 0 bases at V and 3 bases at J, with 7 bases between. The CDR3 totals 14 residues. Germline assignment: CDR1 SGHRS and CDR2 YFSETQ. The CDR3 here is CASSLGADNQPQHF. CDR3 nucleotides: TGCGCCAGCAGCTTGGGGGCTGACAATCAGCCCCAGCATTTT.

The chain carries TRBV19 and TRBJ2-2; 14 bases agree with TRBD2. With 8 bases clipped from V and 7 bases from J, the junction kept 15 bases outside the gene matches. Germline lookup yields CDR1 LNHDA and CDR2 SQIVND (reference sequence). This CDR3 has 18 amino acids. The CDR3 sequence: CASSGQTGLAGVIGELFF. CDR3 bases: TGTGCCAGTTCTGGCCAAACGGGACTAGCGGGAGTTATCGGGGAGCTGTTTTTT. The whole variable domain, filled in from reference TRBV19 and TRBJ2-2, reads DGGITQSPKYLFRKEGQNVTLSCEQNLNHDAMYWYRQDPGQGLRLIYYSQIVNDFQKGDIAEGYSVSREKKESFPLTVTSAQKNPTAFYLCASSGQTGLAGVIGELFFGEGSRLTVL.

This clone was picked up a small number of times. The chain couples TRBV5-1 to TRBJ2-7; 10 bases align to TRBD2. V lost 4 bases, J lost 1 base, and 2 bases stayed unmatched. Germline V CDR1 and CDR2: SGHRS, YFSETQ. The CDR3 spans 14 residues. CDR3 nucleotides: TGCGCCAGCAGCCGGACTAGCGGATCCTACGAGCAGTACTTC. This encodes CASSRTSGSYEQYF.

This clone was detected only a few times. The rearrangement uses TRBV19 and TRBJ1-2; perhaps TRBD1 as D (5 bases). CDR3 length: 17 amino acids. Germline V gives CDR1 LNHDA, CDR2 SQIVND (reference sequence). V lost 1 base, J lost 6 bases, and 21 bases lay in between. DNA of the CDR3: TGTGCCAGTAGTATAGTCCAGGGAAGAGGAGCCTTCGATGGCTACACCTTC. It specifies CASSIVQGRGAFDGYTF.

In its sample, this clone was seen a few times. A read error may produce the germline difference seen at one junction end. V and J are TRBV7-2 and TRBJ1-5; 11 bases map to TRBD1. CDR1 and CDR2 from the germline V gene are SGHTA and FQGNSA. The CDR3 is made up of 16 amino acids. CDR3 nucleotides: TGTGCCAGCAGCCTAGCGGGACAGGGGGGCAATCAGCCCCAGCATTTT. This codes for CASSLAGQGGNQPQHF.

The genes are TRBV4-2 and TRBJ1-1, with D possibly being TRBD1 (5 bases). V was clipped by 4 bases and J by 4 bases, with 16 bases between them. The CDR3 spans 15 residues. The germline V gene has CDR1 LGHNA and CDR2 YNFKEQ. The CDR3 DNA is TGTGCCAGCAGCCCTACCGGGGGGGACCCCACTGAAGCTTTCTTT. Translating it yields CASSPTGGDPTEAFF.